The following is a T cell receptor (beta chain) sequence with its context. Its antigen remains unidentified. The source of the sample is a study of T cell clones after liver transplantation. Study background: Samples came from ITN030ST, which attempted immunosuppression withdrawal within 2 years of liver transplantation. Draws occurred before transplant, before withdrawal, and after complete or failed withdrawal. Until 12-24 months post-transplant, subjects got standard immunosuppression and no induction.

TCRdb's copy holds only in-frame clones and misses some; the assay was immunoSEQ multiplex PCR. Here the sample spans around 120,000 clones, approximately 90% being singletons. General study findings and limits: Graft donor-reactive T cells may have migrated into the graft rather than being deleted.

Trimming left V 5 bases short and J 8 bases short, with 10 bases between. Germline V gives CDR1 SGHTA, CDR2 FQGNSA. The CDR3 has 12 amino acids. Sample: CD4+ T cells from blood, taken 12 months after liver transplant. The receptor was derived from a human patient who received a liver transplant. These T cells may partly come from the graft donor. The chain carries TRBV7-2 and TRBJ2-1; D gene uncertain. The CDR3 is CASSREIYEQFF. CDR3 DNA: TGTGCCAGCAGCCGCGAGATCTATGAGCAGTTCTTC. The full variable domain, with the rest looked up from reference TRBV7-2 and TRBJ2-1, is GAGVSQSPSNKVTEKGKDVELRCDPISGHTALYWYRQSLGQGLEFLIYFQGNSAPDKSGLPSDRFSAERTGGSVSTLTIQRTQQEDSAVYLCASSREIYEQFFGPGTRLTVL.